One and the same sample provided the 25 T cell receptor beta chains below, sequenced in a study of shared clonotypes between healthy human individuals. TCRdb's table, derived via immunoSEQ multiplex PCR, lists solely in-frame clones and lacks some. The sample yields more than 1.2 million clones, about 98.5% seen once. Sequenced: naive CD4+ T cells sorted from blood. Noted subset: CD45RA+ positively selected. The receptor set was obtained from a man aged 25 to 45 in good health.

This rearrangement joins TRBV28 to TRBJ2-1; possibly TRBD1 or TRBD2 for D (5 bases each). The CDR3 consists of 16 residues. V gave up 5 bases and J gave up 0 bases, with 14 bases separating them. From germline, CDR1 is MDHEN and CDR2 SYDVKM. The CDR3 bases are TGTGCCAGCAGTGGTGGGGACGTTAGCTCCTACAATGAGCAGTTCTTC. Encoded protein: CASSGGDVSSYNEQFF.

J is TRBJ2-5 and V is TRBV9; D unresolved. Germline V lookup: CDR1 SGDLS, CDR2 YYNGEE. V was trimmed by 0 bases and J by 5 bases, leaving 17 bases between them. The CDR3 is made up of 16 amino acids. CDR3 sequence (DNA): TGTGCCAGCAGCGTAGCCCCAGAGAGCCAAGGGGAGACCCAGTACTTC. It is translated as CASSVAPESQGETQYF.

V is TRBV6-6 and J is TRBJ1-2, with unresolved D. From germline, CDR1 is MNHNY and CDR2 SVGAGI (reference sequence). The V and J ends lost 8 bases and 6 bases respectively, with 10 bases between them. The CDR3 consists of 11 residues. In DNA form, the CDR3 reads TGTGCCAGCTCGTTGGGGAATGGCTACACCTTC. Translation gives CASSLGNGYTF.

The chain uses TRBV7-2 and TRBJ1-5, with TRBD1 as a possible D gene (6 bases). Trimming stripped 5 bases from V and 7 bases from J, with 15 bases between. The germline gives CDR1 SGHTA, CDR2 FQGNSA. The CDR3 consists of 14 residues. Here the CDR3 DNA reads TGTGCCAGCAGCCACAGGGACCTGGCCCAGCCCCAGCATTTT. It specifies CASSHRDLAQPQHF.

The chain carries TRBV11-2 and TRBJ2-1; the D is unclear. The germline V and J ends were trimmed by 2 bases and 8 bases, with 13 bases remaining between them. The CDR3 length is 14 residues. Germline CDR1 is SGHAT and CDR2 is FQNNGV. CDR3: CASSLRLTGDEQFF. DNA of the CDR3: TGTGCCAGCAGCTTAAGACTCACTGGCGATGAGCAGTTCTTC.

This CDR3 reads CAASKGRGNQPQHF. In DNA, the CDR3 is TGTGCCGCCTCAAAGGGCAGGGGGAATCAGCCCCAGCATTTT. The chain employs TRBV19 and TRBJ1-5, with 7 bases aligning to TRBD1. The CDR3 contains 14 residues. J was trimmed by 4 bases and V by 11 bases; bases with no gene match: 11. Germline CDR1 is LNHDA and CDR2 is SQIVND (reference sequence).

Written as DNA, the CDR3 is TGTGCCAGCACCCTACCCGACAGGGCTCCCTACGAGCAGTACTTC. This encodes CASTLPDRAPYEQYF. V is TRBV28 and J is TRBJ2-7; 7 bases agree with TRBD1. Trimming at V came to 7 bases and at J to 2 bases, leaving 11 bases not matched to a gene. The CDR3 is made up of 15 amino acids. Germline values: CDR1 MDHEN, CDR2 SYDVKM.

The J gene is TRBJ2-7, the V gene TRBV2, with 11 bases matching TRBD2. The CDR3 loop spans 19 amino acids. Unmatched junction bases numbered 15, after V lost 2 bases and J lost 3 bases. The germline V gene has CDR1 SNHLY and CDR2 FYNNEI. The CDR3 reads CASSEKTSGSNGLFYEQYF. CDR3 nucleotides: TGTGCCAGCAGTGAAAAAACTAGCGGGAGTAATGGTTTGTTCTACGAGCAGTACTTC.

As to this clone: The same CDR3 can be traced to other DNA sequences in this sample. V usage is TRBV28 and J usage is TRBJ2-7; no clear D. This CDR3 contains 12 residues. CDR1 is MDHEN and CDR2 is SYDVKM in the germline V gene. The V and J ends lost 6 bases and 4 bases respectively, with 10 bases between them. CDR3 coding DNA: TGTGCCAGCAGCTCTAGAGTGTACGAGCAGTACTTC. The encoded protein is CASSSRVYEQYF.

This chain uses TRBV9 with TRBJ2-5; D perhaps matches TRBD2 (6 bases). The V gene lost 5 bases and the J gene lost 2 bases, with 13 bases spanning the gap. This CDR3 contains 14 residues. Germline CDR1 reads SGDLS; CDR2 reads YYNGEE. CDR3 nucleotides: TGTGCCAGCAGTCTTGGCGGGAAACAAGAGACCCAGTACTTC. Protein sequence: CASSLGGKQETQYF.

The genes are TRBV7-9 and TRBJ2-1, with D unclear. Trimming removed 2 bases from V and 7 bases from J, with 3 bases in between. The CDR3 length is 11 residues. Looked up from germline, CDR1 is SEHNR and CDR2 is FQNEAQ (reference sequence). CDR3 loop: CASSLQNEQFF. As DNA, the CDR3 is TGTGCCAGCAGCTTACAAAATGAGCAGTTCTTC.

V is TRBV7-9 and J is TRBJ2-7; D gene ambiguous. Germline V gene sequence: CDR1 SEHNR, CDR2 FQNEAQ (reference sequence). V was clipped by 4 bases and J by 2 bases, with 12 bases between them. The CDR3 is made up of 14 amino acids. The CDR3 DNA reads as TGTGCCAGCAGCTCCCTGGGCAGAGCCTACGAGCAGTACTTC. It is translated as CASSSLGRAYEQYF.

The chain combines TRBV4-3 with TRBJ2-7, with D uncertain. Trimming took 0 bases from V and 0 from J, leaving 6 bases between them. Germline V lookup: CDR1 LGHNA, CDR2 YSLEER. The CDR3 extends over 14 amino acids. The CDR3 region has the DNA TGCGCCAGCAGCCAAGACAGAGCCTCCTACGAGCAGTACTTC. It codes for CASSQDRASYEQYF.

The chain carries TRBV19 and TRBJ1-2; D is uncertain. Germline V gene lookup returns CDR1 LNHDA and CDR2 SQIVND (reference sequence). The V and J ends lost 4 bases and 5 bases respectively, with 11 bases between them. The CDR3 runs to 13 residues. The CDR3 reads CASSTGPRYGYTF. Here the CDR3 DNA reads TGTGCCAGTAGTACCGGACCGCGATATGGCTACACCTTC.

The V call is TRBV14, the J call TRBJ2-7; tentatively, D is TRBD2 (5 bases). The V end lost 1 base, the J end lost 2 bases, and 12 bases lay between the germline ends. Germline V gene sequence: CDR1 SGHDN, CDR2 FVKESK. The CDR3 runs 15 residues. The CDR3 region has the DNA TGTGCCAGCAGCCAAGGAATGACGGGGACCTACGAGCAGTACTTC. It translates to CASSQGMTGTYEQYF.

This chain links TRBV18 with TRBJ2-1, with 7 nucleotides matching TRBD2. The germline gives CDR1 KGHSH, CDR2 LQKENI. The CDR3 covers 15 residues. J gave up 3 bases and V 3 bases, and 5 bases lay outside the gene matches. CDR3 in amino acids: CASSPPLADYNEQFF. The CDR3 DNA follows: TGTGCCAGCTCACCTCCCCTAGCGGACTACAATGAGCAGTTCTTC.

The gene calls are TRBV5-1 and TRBJ1-4; TRBD1 agrees at 9 bases. The germline CDR1 and CDR2 sequences are SGHRS and YFSETQ. The ends lost 4 bases at V and 6 bases at J; junction bases unmatched: 7. The CDR3 loop spans 15 amino acids. The CDR3 loop is CASSPQDRGDEKLFF. The CDR3, as DNA: TGCGCCAGCAGCCCGCAGGACAGGGGAGATGAAAAACTGTTTTTT.

V and J are TRBV18 and TRBJ2-1; possible D gene TRBD1, 6 bases. CDR3 length equals 20 residues. Germline CDR1 KGHSH, CDR2 LQKENI. V was pared by 2 bases and J by 1 base, with 24 bases between. CDR3 bases: TGTGCCAGCTCACCATCTCGGACGCGGAGGACAGCGCGTTCCTACAATGAGCAGTTCTTC. Amino acids: CASSPSRTRRTARSYNEQFF.

The rearrangement links TRBV7-6 to TRBJ2-5; 9 nucleotides line up with TRBD1. V was clipped by 4 bases and J by 5 bases; unmatched bases: 8. Per the germline V gene, CDR1 is SGHVS and CDR2 is FNYEAQ. The CDR3 covers 15 residues. The CDR3 region has the DNA TGTGCCAGCAGCTCCTCTACAGGGGGCCGGGAGACCCAGTACTTC. Amino acids: CASSSSTGGRETQYF. Filled out from reference TRBV7-6 and TRBJ2-5, the complete variable domain reads GAGVSQSPRYKVTKRGQDVALRCDPISGHVSLYWYRQALGQGPEFLTYFNYEAQQDKSGLPNDRFSAERPEGSISTLTIQRTEQRDSAMYRCASSSSTGGRETQYFGPGTRLLVL.

The gene calls are TRBV28 and TRBJ2-1; D possibly matches TRBD1 or TRBD2 (5 bases each). The CDR3 totals 17 residues. The germline gives CDR1 MDHEN, CDR2 SYDVKM. The V end lost 3 bases, the J end lost 0 bases, and 15 bases lay between the germline ends. CDR3 protein: CASSFPGRVSSYNEQFF. As DNA, the CDR3 is TGTGCCAGCAGTTTCCCGGGACGGGTTAGCTCCTACAATGAGCAGTTCTTC.

CDR3 nucleotide sequence: TGCAGCGTTGTGGGGACAGATCTAGGGAACACTGAAGCTTTCTTT. It encodes CSVVGTDLGNTEAFF. The chain recombines TRBV29-1 with TRBJ1-1; 7 bases map to TRBD1. Germline CDR1 reads SQVTM; CDR2 reads ANQGSEA. With 4 bases clipped from V and 1 base from J, the junction kept 9 bases outside the gene matches. This CDR3 spans 15 amino acids.

This chain links TRBV5-4 with TRBJ2-7; D could derive from TRBD1 or TRBD2 (5 bases each). The CDR3 runs 15 residues. Trimming cost V 4 bases and J 4 bases, with 18 bases left between them. CDR1 is SGHNT and CDR2 is YYREEE in the germline V gene (reference sequence). CDR3 residues: CASSIEGTGIYEQYF. In nucleotides, the CDR3 is TGTGCCAGCAGCATAGAGGGGACGGGGATATACGAGCAGTACTTC.

The V gene is TRBV5-1, the J gene TRBJ2-3; no clear D. V was cut by 9 bases and J by 4 bases, with 15 bases left in between. The CDR3 loop spans 13 amino acids. Germline V CDR1 and CDR2: SGHRS, YFSETQ. CDR3 coding DNA: TGCGCCACCCGTACAGAGCTAGCAGATACGCAGTATTTT. It codes for CATRTELADTQYF. Full variable domain (outside the CDR3, taken from reference TRBV5-1 and TRBJ2-3): KAGVTQTPRYLIKTRGQQVTLSCSPISGHRSVSWYQQTPGQGLQFLFEYFSETQRNKGNFPGRFSGRQFSNSRSEMNVSTLELGDSALYLCATRTELADTQYFGPGTRLTVL.

The rearrangement joins TRBV15 to TRBJ1-4, with 7 bases aligning to TRBD1. This CDR3 has 19 amino acids. Losses at the gene ends were 5 bases for V and 0 bases for J; bases not matched to a gene: 15. In germline, CDR1 is LNHNV, CDR2 YYDKDF (reference sequence). CDR3 coding DNA: TGTGCCACCAGCTATTGGACAGGAGAAACTGTTGCAACTAATGAAAAACTGTTTTTT. It is translated as CATSYWTGETVATNEKLFF.

V usage is TRBV5-1 and J usage is TRBJ2-7; the match to TRBD1 covers 9 bases. With V trimmed by 4 bases and J by 3 bases, 8 bases remained unmatched. Germline assignment: CDR1 SGHRS and CDR2 YFSETQ. The CDR3 spans 15 residues. The CDR3 DNA follows: TGCGCCAGCAGCCCCGGACAGGGGACGTTCTACGAGCAGTACTTC. As protein: CASSPGQGTFYEQYF.